This T cell receptor (beta chain) was obtained from a study of shared clonotypes between healthy human individuals. Study information: The cohort had two women and a few men, ages 18 to 49. Study findings and constraints: Relative to their counterparts shared across all four donors, non-shared clonotypes exhibited diminished generation probabilities. Sample collection involved blood only; tissue repertoires are likely different.

As concerns this clone: The antigen is unknown.

The ends were cut back, 1 base at V and 2 bases at J, with 10 bases in the middle. The CDR3 totals 15 residues. Germline V lookup: CDR1 SGHAT, CDR2 FQDESV (reference sequence). At a deep level, the assay was run. Sequencing was performed with immunoSEQ multiplex PCR; in TCRdb, only in-frame clones are kept and a portion is missing. Of around 2.3 million clones listed, 90% to 96% are singletons. The chain is built from TRBV11-1 and TRBJ2-3; either TRBD1 or TRBD2 may supply D (5 bases each). What was sequenced was naive CD4+ T cells sorted from blood. Subset given: CD45RA+ positively selected. The TCR originated in a man aged 18 to 35 in good health. The CDR3 DNA reads TGTGCCAGCAGCTTAGTCTCCGGGGCCACAGATACGCAGTATTTT. It codes for CASSLVSGATDTQYF.